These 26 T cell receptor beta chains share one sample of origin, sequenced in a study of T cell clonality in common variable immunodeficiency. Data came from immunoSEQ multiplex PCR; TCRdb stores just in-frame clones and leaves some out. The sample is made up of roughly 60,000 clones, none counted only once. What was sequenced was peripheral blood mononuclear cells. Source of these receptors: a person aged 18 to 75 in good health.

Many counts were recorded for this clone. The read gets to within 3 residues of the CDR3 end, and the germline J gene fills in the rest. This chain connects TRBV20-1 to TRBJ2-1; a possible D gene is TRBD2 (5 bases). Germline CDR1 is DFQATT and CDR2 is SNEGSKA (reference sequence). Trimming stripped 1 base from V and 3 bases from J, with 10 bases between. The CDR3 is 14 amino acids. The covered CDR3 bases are TGCAGTGCTAGAGTACGGACTTTCTACAATGAG. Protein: CSARVRTFYNE. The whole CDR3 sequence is CSARVRTFYNEQFF.

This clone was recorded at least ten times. The CDR3 bases that were read are TGTGCCAGCTCACCACCGGCCGGGTCGCCCTACGAG. Translation: CASSPPAGSPYE. The CDR3 in full is CASSPPAGSPYEQYF. V and J are TRBV18 and TRBJ2-7; D ambiguous. The read is 3 residues too short to cover the CDR3 end, so that end is filled in from the germline J gene. Germline lookup yields CDR1 KGHSH and CDR2 LQKENI. V lost 0 bases and J 2 bases, leaving 11 bases between the germline ends. The CDR3 length is 15 residues.

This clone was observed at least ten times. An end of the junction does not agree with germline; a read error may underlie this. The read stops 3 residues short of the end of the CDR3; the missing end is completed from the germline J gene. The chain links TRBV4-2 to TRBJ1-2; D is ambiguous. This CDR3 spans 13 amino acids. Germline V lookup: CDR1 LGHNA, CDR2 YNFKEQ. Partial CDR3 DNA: TGCGCCAGCAGCCAAGCTGTATACTATGGC. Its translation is CASSQAVYYG. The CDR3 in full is CASSQAVYYGYTF.

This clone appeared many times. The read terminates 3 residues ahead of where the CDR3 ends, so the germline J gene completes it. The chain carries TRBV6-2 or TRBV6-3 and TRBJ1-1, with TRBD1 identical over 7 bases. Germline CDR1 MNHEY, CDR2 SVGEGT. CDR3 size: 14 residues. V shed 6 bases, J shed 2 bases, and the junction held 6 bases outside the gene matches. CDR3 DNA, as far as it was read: TGTGCCAGCAGAGCCGGGACAGTTAACACTGAA. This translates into CASRAGTVNTE. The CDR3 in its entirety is CASRAGTVNTEAFF.

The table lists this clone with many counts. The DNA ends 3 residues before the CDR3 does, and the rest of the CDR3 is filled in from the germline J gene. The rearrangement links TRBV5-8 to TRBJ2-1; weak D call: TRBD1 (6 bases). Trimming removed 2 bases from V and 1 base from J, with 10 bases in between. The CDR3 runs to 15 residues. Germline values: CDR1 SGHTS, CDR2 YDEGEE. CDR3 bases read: TGTGCCAGCAGCTTTCGAGGACAGTCCTACAATGAG. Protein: CASSFRGQSYNE. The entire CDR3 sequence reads CASSFRGQSYNEQFF.

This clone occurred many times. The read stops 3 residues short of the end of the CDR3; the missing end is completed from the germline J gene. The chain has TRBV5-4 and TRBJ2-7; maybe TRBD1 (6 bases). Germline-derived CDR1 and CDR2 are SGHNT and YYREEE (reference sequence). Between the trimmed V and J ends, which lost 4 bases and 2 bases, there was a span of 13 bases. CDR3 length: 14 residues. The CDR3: CASSTYRDPYEQYF. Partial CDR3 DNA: TGTGCCAGCAGCACCTACAGGGATCCCTACGAG.

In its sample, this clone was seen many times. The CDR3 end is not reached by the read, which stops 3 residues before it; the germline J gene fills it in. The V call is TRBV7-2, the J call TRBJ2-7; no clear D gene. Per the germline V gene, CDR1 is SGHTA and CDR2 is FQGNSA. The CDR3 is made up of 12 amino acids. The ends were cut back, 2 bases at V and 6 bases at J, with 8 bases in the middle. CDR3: CASSLISFEQYF. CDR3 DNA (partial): TGTGCCAGCAGCTTAATTTCTTTCGAG.

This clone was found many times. The DNA read from the CDR3 is TGCAGTGTTTTCCCGGGACTAGCGGGAGGGGAGGGCAATGAG. Translation: CSVFPGLAGGEGNE. In full, the CDR3 is CSVFPGLAGGEGNEQFF. The rearrangement joins TRBV20-1 to TRBJ2-1, with 16 bases matching TRBD2. The read terminates 3 residues ahead of where the CDR3 ends, so the germline J gene completes it. Germline V gene data show CDR1 as DFQATT and CDR2 as SNEGSKA (reference sequence). Losses at the gene ends were 7 bases for V and 6 bases for J; bases not matched to a gene: 12. The CDR3 length is 17 residues.

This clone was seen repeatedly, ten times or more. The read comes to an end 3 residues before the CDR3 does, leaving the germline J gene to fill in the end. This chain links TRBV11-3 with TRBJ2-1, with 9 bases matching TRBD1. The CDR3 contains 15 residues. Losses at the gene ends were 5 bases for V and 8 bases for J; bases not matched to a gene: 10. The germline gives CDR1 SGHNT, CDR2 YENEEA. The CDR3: CASSPAGTGSHEQFF. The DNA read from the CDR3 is TGTGCCAGCAGCCCAGCCGGGACAGGGTCGCATGAG.

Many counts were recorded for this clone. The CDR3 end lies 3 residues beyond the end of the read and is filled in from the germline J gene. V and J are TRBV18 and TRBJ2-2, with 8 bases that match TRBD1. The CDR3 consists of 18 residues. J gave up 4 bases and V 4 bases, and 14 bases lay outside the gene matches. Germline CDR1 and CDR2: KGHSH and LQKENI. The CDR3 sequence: CASSRVSGQVVGTGELFF. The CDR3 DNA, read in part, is TGTGCCAGCTCACGAGTCTCGGGACAGGTAGTAGGCACCGGGGAG.

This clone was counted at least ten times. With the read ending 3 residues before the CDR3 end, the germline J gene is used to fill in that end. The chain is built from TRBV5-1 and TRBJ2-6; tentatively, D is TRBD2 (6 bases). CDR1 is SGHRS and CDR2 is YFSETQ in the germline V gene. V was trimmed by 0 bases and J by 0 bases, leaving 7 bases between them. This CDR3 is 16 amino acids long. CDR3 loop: CASSLGDFSGANVLTF. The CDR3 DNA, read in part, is TGCGCCAGCAGCTTGGGGGACTTCTCTGGGGCCAACGTC.

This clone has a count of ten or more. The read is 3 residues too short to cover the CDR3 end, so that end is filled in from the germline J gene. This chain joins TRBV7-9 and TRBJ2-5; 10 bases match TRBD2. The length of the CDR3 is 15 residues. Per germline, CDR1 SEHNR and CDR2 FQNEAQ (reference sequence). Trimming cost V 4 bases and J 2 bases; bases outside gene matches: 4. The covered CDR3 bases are TGTGCCAGCAGCTCATGGACTAGCGGACAAGAGACC. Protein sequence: CASSSWTSGQET. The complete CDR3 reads CASSSWTSGQETQYF.

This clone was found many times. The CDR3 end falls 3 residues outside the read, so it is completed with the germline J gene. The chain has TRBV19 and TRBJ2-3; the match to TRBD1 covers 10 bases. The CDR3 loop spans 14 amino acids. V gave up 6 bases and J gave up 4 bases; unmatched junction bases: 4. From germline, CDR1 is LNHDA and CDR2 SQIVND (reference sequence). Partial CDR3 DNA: TGTGCCAGTAGCCGACAGGGGGCATCAGATACG. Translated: CASSRQGASDT. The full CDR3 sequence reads CASSRQGASDTQYF.

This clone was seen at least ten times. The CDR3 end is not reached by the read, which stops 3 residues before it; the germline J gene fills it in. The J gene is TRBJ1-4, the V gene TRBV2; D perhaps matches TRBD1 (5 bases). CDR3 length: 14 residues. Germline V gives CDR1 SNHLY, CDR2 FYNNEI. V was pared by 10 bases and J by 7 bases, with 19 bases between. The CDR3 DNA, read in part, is TGTGCCACCGGGGGGGGGATGGCACTTGAAAAA. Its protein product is CATGGGMALEK. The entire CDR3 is CATGGGMALEKLFF.

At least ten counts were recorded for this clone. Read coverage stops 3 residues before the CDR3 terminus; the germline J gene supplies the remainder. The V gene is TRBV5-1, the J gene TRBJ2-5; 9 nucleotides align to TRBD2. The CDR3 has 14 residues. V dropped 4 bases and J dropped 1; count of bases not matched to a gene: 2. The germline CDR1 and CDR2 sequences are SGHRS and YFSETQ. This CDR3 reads CASSVSGGQETQYF. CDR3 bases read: TGCGCCAGCAGCGTTAGCGGGGGCCAAGAGACC.

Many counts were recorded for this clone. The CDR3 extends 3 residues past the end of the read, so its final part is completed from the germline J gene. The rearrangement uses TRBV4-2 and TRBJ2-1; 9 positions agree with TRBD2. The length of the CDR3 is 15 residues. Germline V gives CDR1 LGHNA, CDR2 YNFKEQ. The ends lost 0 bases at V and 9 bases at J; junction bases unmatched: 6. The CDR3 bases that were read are TGTGCCAGCAGCCAAGAATCCGCGGGAGGGGGTGAG. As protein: CASSQESAGGGE. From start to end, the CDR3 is CASSQESAGGGEQFF.

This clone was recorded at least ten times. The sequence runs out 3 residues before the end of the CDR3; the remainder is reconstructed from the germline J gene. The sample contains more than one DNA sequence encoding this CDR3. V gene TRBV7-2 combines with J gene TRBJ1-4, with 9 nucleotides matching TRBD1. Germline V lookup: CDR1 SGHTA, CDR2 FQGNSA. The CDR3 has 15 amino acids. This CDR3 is CASSRIPGQGEKLFF. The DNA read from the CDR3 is TGTGCCAGCAGCCGAATCCCGGGACAGGGCGAGAAA.

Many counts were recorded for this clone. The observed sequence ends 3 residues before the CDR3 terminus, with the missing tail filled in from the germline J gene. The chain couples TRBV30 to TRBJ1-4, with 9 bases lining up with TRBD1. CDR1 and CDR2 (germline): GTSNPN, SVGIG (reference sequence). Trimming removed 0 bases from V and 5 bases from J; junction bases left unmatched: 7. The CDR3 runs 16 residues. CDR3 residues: CAWSVNGDRGNEKLFF. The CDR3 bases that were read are TGTGCCTGGAGTGTAAATGGAGACAGGGGGAATGAAAAA.

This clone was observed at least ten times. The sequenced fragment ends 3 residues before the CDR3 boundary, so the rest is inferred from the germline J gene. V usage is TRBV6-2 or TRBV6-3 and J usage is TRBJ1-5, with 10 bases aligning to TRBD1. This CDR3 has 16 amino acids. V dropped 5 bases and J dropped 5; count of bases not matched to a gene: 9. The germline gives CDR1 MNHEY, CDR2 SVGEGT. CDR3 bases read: TGTGCCAGCAGTGCGACGACAGGGGGCATGGATCAGCCC. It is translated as CASSATTGGMDQP. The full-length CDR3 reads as CASSATTGGMDQPQHF.

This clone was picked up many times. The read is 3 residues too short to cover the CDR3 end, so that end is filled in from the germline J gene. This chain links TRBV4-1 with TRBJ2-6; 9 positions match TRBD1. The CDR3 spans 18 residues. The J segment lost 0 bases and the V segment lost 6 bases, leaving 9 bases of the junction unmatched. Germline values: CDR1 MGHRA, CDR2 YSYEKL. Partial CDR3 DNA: TGCGCCAGCAGGAGAGGGACAGGGTTTTTCTCTGGGGCCAACGTC. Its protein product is CASRRGTGFFSGANV. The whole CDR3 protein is CASRRGTGFFSGANVLTF.

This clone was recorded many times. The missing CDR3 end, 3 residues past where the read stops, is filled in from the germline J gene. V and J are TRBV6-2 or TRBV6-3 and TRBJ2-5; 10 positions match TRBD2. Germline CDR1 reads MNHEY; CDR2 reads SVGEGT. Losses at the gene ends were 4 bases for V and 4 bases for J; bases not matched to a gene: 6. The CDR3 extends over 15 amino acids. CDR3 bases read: TGTGCCAGCAGTTCTCCTAGCGGGAGAGGAGAGACC. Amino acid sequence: CASSSPSGRGET. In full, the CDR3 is CASSSPSGRGETQYF.

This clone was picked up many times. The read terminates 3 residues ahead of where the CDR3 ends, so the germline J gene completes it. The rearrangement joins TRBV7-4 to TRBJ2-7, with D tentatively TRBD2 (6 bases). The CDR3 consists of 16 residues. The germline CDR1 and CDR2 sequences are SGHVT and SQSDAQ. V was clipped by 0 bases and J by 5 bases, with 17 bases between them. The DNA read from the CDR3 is TGTGCCAGCAGCTTAGCGGATAGCGGCAAACCCCACGAG. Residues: CASSLADSGKPHE. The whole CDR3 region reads CASSLADSGKPHEQYF.

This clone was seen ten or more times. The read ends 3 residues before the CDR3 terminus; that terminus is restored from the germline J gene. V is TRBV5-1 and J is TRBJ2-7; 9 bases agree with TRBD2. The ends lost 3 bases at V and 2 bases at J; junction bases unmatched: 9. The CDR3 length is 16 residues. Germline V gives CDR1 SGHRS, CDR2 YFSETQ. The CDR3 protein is CASSSLAGATTYEQYF. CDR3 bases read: TGCGCCAGCAGCTCCTTAGCGGGAGCAACAACCTACGAG.

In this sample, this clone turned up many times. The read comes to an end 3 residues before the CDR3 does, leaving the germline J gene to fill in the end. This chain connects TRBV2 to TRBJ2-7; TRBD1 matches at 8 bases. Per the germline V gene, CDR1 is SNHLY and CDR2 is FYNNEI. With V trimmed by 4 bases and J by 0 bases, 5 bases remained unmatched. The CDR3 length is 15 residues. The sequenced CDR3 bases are TGTGCCAGCAGTGGGCCGGGACAGGCCTCCTACGAG. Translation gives CASSGPGQASYE. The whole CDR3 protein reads CASSGPGQASYEQYF.

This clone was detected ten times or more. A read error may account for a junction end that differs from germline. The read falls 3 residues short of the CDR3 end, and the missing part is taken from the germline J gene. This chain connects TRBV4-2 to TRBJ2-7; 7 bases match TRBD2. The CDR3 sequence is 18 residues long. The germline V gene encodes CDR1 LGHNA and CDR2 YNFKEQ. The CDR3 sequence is CASSQDRVGGGSSYEQYF. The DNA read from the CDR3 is TGCGCCAGCAGCCAAGATAGGGTGGGCGGCGGGAGTTCCTACGAG.

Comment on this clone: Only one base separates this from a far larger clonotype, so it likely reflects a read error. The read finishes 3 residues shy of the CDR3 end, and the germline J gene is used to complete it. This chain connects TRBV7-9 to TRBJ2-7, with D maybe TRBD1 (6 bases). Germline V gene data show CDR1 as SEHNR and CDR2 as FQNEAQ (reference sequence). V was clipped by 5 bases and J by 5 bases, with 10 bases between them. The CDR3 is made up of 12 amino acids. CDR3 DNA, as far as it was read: TGTGCCAGCAGCATAACAGGGAACGAG. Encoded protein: CASSITGNE. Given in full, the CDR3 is CASSITGNEQYF.